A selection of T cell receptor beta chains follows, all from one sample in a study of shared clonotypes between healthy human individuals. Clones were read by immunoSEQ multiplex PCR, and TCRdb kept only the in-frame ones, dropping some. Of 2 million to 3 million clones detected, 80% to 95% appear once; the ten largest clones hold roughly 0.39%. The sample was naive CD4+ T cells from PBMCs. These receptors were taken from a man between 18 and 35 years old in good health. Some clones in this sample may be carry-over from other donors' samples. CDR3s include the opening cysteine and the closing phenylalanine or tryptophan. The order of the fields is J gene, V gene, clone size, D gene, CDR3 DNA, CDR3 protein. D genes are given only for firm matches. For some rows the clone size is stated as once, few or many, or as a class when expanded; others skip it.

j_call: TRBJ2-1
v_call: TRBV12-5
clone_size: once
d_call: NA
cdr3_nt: TGTGCTAGTGGTTTGGGCCTAGGGGTGGACGATGAGCAGTTCTTC
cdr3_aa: CASGLGLGVDDEQFF

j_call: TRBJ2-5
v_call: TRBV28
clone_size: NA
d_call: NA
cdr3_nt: TGTGCCAGCAGTTTACAGTGGGGGGCGGGCCGAGAGACCCAGTACTTC
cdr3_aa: CASSLQWGAGRETQYF

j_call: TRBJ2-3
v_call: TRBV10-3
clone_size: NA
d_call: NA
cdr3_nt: TGTGCCATCAGAGGTACCGGGCCCACCACAGATACGCAGTATTTT
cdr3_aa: CAIRGTGPTTDTQYF

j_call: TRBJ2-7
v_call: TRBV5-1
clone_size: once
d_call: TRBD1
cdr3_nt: TGCGCCAGCAGCCCAGGGACAGGGGGCTCCTACGAGCAGTACTTC
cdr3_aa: CASSPGTGGSYEQYF

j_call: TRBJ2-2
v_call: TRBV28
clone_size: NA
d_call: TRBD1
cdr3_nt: TGTGCCAGCAGTCCCGGGACAGGCACCGGGGAGCTGTTTTTT
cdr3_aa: CASSPGTGTGELFF

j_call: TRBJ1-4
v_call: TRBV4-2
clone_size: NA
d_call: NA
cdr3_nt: TGTGCCAGCAGCCAAGAAGGGCCGACAACTAATGAAAAACTGTTTTTT
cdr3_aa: CASSQEGPTTNEKLFF

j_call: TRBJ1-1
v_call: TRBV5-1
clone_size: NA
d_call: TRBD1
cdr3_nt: TGCGCCAGCAGCACCCAGGGGGGAAACACTGAAGCTTTCTTT
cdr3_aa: CASSTQGGNTEAFF

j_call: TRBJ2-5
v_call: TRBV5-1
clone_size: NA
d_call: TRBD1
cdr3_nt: TGCGCCAGCAGCCCACGGCTCGGGACAGGTCGATTGGGGACCCAGTACTTC
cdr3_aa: CASSPRLGTGRLGTQYF

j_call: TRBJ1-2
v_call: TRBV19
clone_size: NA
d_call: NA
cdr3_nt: TGTGCCAGTAGTATCCCGGACGCCCTGTTCCTTAACTATGGCTACACCTTC
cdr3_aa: CASSIPDALFLNYGYTF

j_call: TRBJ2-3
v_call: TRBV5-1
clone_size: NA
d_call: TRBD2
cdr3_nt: TGCGCCAGCAGCTTTGGGCTAGCGGAGTCCCGTGATACGCAGTATTTT
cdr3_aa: CASSFGLAESRDTQYF

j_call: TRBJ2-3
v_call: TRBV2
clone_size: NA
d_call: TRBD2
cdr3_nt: TGTGCCAGCAGTGACGGACTAGCGGGAGGTGCAGATACGCAGTATTTT
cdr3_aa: CASSDGLAGGADTQYF

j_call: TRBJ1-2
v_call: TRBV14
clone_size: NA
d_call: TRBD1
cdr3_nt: TGTGCCAGCAGCCAACGGGACAGAAGTGGCTACACCTTC
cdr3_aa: CASSQRDRSGYTF

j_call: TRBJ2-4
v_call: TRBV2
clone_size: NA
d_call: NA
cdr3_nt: TGTGCCAGCAGTGAAGCTTCAGGAGTTCAAAGCCACATTCAGTACTTC
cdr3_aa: CASSEASGVQSHIQYF

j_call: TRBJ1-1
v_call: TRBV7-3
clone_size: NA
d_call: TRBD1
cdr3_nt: TGTGCCAGCAGCTTACTAGGGGGCAGGAACACTGAAGCTTTCTTT
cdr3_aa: CASSLLGGRNTEAFF

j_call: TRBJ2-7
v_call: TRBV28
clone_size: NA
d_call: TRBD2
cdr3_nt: TGTGCCAGCAGTTTGAGCGGGAGGGCCATCGAGCAGTACTTC
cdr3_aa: CASSLSGRAIEQYF

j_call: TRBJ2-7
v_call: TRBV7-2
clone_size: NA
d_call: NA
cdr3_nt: TGTGCCAGCAGCTTAGTGGCCTACGAGCAGTACTTC
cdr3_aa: CASSLVAYEQYF

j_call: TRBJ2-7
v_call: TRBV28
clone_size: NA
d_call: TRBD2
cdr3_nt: TGTGCCAGCAGTTTCGTTAGCGGGAGGGCCTCCTACGAGCAGTACTTC
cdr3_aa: CASSFVSGRASYEQYF

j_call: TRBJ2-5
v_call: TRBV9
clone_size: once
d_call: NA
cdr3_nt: TGTGCCAGCAGCGTACGGCAGGGCCAAGAGACCCAGTACTTC
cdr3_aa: CASSVRQGQETQYF

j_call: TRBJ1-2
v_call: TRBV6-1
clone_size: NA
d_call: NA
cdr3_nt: TGTGCCAGCAGTGAAACGGTCTATGGCTACACCTTC
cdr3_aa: CASSETVYGYTF

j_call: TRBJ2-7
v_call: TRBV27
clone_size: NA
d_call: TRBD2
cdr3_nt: TGTGCCAGCAGTCCCAGACTAGCGGGAGCCTACGAGCAGTACTTC
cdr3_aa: CASSPRLAGAYEQYF

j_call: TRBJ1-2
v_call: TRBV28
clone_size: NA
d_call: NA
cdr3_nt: TGTGCCAGCAGTTTAGTCCCGGGGGTTAACTATGGCTACACCTTC
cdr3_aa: CASSLVPGVNYGYTF

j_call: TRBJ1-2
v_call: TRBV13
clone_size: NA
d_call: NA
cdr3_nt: TGTGCCAGCAGCGTAAACATCGGCTACACCTTC
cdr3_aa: CASSVNIGYTF

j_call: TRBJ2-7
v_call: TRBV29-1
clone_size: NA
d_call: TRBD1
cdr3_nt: TGCAGCGCCTCTGGGACAGGGGTAGGTTACGAGCAGTACTTC
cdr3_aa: CSASGTGVGYEQYF

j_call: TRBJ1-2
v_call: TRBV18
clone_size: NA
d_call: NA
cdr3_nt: TGTGCCAGCTCACCCGGTAATGGACCCACTGGCTACACCTTC
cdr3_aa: CASSPGNGPTGYTF

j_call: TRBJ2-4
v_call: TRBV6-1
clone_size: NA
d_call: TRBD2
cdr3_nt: TGTGCCAGTCAGCTGGGGGGGGATAAAAACATTCAGTACTTC
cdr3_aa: CASQLGGDKNIQYF

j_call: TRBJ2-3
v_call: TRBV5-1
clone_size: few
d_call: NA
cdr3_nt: TGCGCCAGCAGCTTGGCCAGTAGCACAGATACGCAGTATTTT
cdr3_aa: CASSLASSTDTQYF

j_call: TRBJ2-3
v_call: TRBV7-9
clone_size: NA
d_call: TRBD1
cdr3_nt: TGTGCCAGCAGACCGGGACAGGGCACAGATACGCAGTATTTT
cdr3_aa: CASRPGQGTDTQYF

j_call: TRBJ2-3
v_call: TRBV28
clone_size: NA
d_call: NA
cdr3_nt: TGTGCCAGCAGCCCGGGACCTTACACAGATACGCAGTATTTT
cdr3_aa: CASSPGPYTDTQYF

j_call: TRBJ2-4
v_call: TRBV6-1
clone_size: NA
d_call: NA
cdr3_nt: TGTGCCAGCAGTCGGACTTGGCCGGGAAACATTCAGTACTTC
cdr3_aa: CASSRTWPGNIQYF

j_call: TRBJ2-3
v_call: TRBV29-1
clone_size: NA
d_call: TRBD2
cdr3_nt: TGCAGCGTTGGTGGGGAGTCCGGGACTAGCGGGAGTCTCGAGTCAGATACGCAGTATTTT
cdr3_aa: CSVGGESGTSGSLESDTQYF

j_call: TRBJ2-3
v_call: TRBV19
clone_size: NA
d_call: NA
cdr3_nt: TGTGCCAGTAGAACGGGAGCCGGCACAGATACGCAGTATTTT
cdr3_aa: CASRTGAGTDTQYF

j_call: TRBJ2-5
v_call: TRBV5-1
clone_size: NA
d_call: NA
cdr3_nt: TGCGCCAGCAGCTCCACCCCGGGACTCCAAGAGACCCAGTACTTC
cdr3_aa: CASSSTPGLQETQYF

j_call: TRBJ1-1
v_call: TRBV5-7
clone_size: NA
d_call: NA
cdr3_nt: TGTGCCAGCAGCTTGAAGAGGTACAGGGTGAACACTGAAGCTTTCTTT
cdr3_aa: CASSLKRYRVNTEAFF

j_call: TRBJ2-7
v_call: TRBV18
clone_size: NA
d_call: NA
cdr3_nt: TGTGCCAGCTCCACAACCGGGGGTTCCGAGCAGTACTTC
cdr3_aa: CASSTTGGSEQYF

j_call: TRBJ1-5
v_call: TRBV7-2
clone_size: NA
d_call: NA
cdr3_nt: TGTGCCAGCAGCTTAAAGGCAGGGTCGAATCAGCCCCAGCATTTT
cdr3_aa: CASSLKAGSNQPQHF

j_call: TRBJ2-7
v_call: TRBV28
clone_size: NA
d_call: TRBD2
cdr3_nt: TGTGCCAGCAGCCTTGCTAGCGGGAGGCAGTACGAGCAGTACTTC
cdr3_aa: CASSLASGRQYEQYF

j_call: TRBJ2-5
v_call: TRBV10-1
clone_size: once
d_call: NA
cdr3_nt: TGCGCCAGCAGTGAGTCAGGGTTCAAGACCCAGTACTTC
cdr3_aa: CASSESGFKTQYF

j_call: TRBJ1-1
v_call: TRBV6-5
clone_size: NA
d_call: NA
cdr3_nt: TGTGCCAGCAGCCAGGGGACCGATGCTGAAGCTTTCTTT
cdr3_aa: CASSQGTDAEAFF

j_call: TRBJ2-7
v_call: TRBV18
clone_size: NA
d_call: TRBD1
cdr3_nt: TGTGCCAGCTCGCAGGGGGTCTACGAGCAGTACTTC
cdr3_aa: CASSQGVYEQYF

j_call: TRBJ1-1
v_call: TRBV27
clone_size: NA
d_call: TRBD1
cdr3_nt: TGTGCCAGCAGCCCGCTCGGGACAGATAACACTGAAGCTTTCTTT
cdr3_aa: CASSPLGTDNTEAFF

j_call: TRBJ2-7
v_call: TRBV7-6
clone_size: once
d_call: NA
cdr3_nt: TGTGCCAGCAGCCAGACGGACGGTAGCTCCTACGAGCAGTACTTC
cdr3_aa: CASSQTDGSSYEQYF